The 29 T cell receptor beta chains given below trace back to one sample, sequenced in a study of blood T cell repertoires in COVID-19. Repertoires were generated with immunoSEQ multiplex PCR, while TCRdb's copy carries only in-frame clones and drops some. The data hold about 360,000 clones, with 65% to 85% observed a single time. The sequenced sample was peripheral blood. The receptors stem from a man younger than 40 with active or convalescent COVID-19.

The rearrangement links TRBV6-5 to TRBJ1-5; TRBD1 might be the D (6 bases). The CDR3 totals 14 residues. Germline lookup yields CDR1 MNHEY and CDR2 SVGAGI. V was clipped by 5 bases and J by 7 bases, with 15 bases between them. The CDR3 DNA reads TGTGCCAGCAGTATACAGGGTATTAACCAGCCCCAGCATTTT. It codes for CASSIQGINQPQHF.

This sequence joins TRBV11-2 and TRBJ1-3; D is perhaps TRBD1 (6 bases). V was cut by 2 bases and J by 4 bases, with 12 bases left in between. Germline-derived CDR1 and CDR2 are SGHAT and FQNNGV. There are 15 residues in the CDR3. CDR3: CASSLIRGSGNTIYF. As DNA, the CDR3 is TGTGCCAGCAGCTTAATCAGGGGTTCCGGAAACACCATATATTTT.

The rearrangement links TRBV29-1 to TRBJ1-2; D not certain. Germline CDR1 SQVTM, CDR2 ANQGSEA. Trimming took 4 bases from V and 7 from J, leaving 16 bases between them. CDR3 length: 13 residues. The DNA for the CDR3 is TGCAGCGTTGGTGGGGAGATAGAGCGTGGCTACACCTTC. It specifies CSVGGEIERGYTF.

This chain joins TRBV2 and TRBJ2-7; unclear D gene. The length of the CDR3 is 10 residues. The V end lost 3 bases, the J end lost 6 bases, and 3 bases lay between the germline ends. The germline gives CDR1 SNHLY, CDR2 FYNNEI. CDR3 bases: TGTGCCAGCAGTGATCTCGAGCAGTACTTC. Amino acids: CASSDLEQYF.

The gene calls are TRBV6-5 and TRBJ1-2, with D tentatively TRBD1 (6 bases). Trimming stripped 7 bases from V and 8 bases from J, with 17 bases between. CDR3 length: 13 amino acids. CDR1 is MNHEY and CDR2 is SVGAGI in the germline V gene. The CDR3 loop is CASNAGTGFGYTF. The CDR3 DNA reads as TGTGCCAGCAACGCCGGCACAGGGTTCGGCTACACCTTC.

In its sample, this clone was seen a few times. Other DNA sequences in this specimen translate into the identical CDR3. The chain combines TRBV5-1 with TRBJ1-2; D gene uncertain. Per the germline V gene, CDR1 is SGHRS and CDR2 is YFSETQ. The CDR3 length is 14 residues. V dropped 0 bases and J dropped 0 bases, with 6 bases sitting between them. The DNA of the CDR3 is TGCGCCAGCAGCTTGGGCAGGTCTAACTATGGCTACACCTTC. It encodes CASSLGRSNYGYTF. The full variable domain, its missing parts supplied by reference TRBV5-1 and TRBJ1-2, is KAGVTQTPRYLIKTRGQQVTLSCSPISGHRSVSWYQQTPGQGLQFLFEYFSETQRNKGNFPGRFSGRQFSNSRSEMNVSTLELGDSALYLCASSLGRSNYGYTFGSGTRLTVV.

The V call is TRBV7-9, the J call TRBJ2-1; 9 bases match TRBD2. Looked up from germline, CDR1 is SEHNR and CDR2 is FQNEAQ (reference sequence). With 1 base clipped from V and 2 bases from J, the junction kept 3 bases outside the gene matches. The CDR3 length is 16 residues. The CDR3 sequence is CASSLGRLAAYNEQFF. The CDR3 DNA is TGTGCCAGCAGCTTAGGTCGACTAGCGGCCTACAATGAGCAGTTCTTC.

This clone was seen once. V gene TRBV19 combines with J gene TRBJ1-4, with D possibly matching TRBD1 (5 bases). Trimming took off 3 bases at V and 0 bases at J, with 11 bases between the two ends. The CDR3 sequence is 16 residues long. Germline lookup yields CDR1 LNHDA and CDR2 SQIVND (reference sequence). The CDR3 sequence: CASSIIRETTNEKLFF. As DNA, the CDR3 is TGTGCCAGTAGTATTATCAGGGAAACAACTAATGAAAAACTGTTTTTT.

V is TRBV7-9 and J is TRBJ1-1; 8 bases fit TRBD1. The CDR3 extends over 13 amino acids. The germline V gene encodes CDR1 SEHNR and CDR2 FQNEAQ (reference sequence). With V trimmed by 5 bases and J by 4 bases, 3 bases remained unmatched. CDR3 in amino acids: CASSPTGATEAFF. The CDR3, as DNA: TGTGCCAGCAGCCCGACAGGGGCCACTGAAGCTTTCTTT. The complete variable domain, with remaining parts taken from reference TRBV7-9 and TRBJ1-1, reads DTGVSQNPRHKITKRGQNVTFRCDPISEHNRLYWYRQTLGQGPEFLTYFQNEAQLEKSRLLSDRFSAERPKGSFSTLEIQRTEQGDSAMYLCASSPTGATEAFFGQGTRLTVV.

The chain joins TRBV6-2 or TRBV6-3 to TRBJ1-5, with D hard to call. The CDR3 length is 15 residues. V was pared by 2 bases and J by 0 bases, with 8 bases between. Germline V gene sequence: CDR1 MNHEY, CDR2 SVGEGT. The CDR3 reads CASSYPEYSNQPQHF. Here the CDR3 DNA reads TGTGCCAGCAGTTACCCAGAATATAGCAATCAGCCCCAGCATTTT.

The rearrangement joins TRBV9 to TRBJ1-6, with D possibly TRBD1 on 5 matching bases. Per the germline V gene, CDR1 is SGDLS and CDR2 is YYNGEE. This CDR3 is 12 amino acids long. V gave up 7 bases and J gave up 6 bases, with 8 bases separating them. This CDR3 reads CASGAVNSPLHF. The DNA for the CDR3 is TGTGCCAGCGGGGCCGTTAATTCACCCCTCCACTTT.

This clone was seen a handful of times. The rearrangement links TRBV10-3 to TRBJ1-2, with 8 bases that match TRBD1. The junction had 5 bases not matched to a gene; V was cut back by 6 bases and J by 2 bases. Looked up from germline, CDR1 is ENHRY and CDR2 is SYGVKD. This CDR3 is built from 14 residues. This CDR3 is CAIRLGQANYGYTF. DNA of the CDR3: TGTGCCATCAGGTTGGGACAGGCAAACTATGGCTACACCTTC.

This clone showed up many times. In DNA form, the CDR3 reads TGTGCCAGCAGTTCCCGGGACAGCTCGCAAGAGACCCAGTACTTC. This codes for CASSSRDSSQETQYF. The chain has TRBV11-3 and TRBJ2-5; 7 bases agree with TRBD1. Germline V gene data show CDR1 as SGHNT and CDR2 as YENEEA. V lost 6 bases and J lost 2; bases outside the gene matches: 9. The CDR3 is 15 residues long.

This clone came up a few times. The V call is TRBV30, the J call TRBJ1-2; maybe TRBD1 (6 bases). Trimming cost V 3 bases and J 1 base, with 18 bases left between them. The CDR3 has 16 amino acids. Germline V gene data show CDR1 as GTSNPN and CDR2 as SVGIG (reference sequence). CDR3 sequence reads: CAWSPGHVALNYGYTF. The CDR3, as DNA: TGTGCCTGGAGCCCGGGACATGTCGCCCTTAACTATGGCTACACCTTC. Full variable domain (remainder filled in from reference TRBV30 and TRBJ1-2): SQTIHQWPATLVQPVGSPLSLECTVEGTSNPNLYWYRQAAGRGLQLLFYSVGIGQISSEVPQNLSASRPQDRQFILSSKKLLLSDSGFYLCAWSPGHVALNYGYTFGSGTRLTVV.

DNA for the CDR3: TGTGCCAGCAGTTCGAGCTACTATGGCTACACCTTC. Translating gives CASSSSYYGYTF. The chain carries TRBV6-2 or TRBV6-3 and TRBJ1-2; D remains unclear. CDR1 and CDR2 (germline): MNHEY, SVGEGT. The CDR3 is made up of 12 amino acids. Deletions cut 4 bases from V and 3 bases from J, with 6 bases between.

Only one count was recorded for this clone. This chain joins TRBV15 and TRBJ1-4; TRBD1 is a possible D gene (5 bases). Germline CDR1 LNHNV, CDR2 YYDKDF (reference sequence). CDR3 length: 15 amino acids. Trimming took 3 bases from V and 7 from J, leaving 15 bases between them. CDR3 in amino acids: CATSSEGDDAEKLFF. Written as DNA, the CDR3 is TGTGCCACCAGCAGTGAAGGGGATGACGCTGAAAAACTGTTTTTT.

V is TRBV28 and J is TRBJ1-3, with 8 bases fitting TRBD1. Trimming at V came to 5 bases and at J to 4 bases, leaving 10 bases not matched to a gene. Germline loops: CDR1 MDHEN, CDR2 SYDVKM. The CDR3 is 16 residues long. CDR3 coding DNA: TGTGCCAGCAGTACTCCGTCAGGGGGCCTCGGAAACACCATATATTTT. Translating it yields CASSTPSGGLGNTIYF.

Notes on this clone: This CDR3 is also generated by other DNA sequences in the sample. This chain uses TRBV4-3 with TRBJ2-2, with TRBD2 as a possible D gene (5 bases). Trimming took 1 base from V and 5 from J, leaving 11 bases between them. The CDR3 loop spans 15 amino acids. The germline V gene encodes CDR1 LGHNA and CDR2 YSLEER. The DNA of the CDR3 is TGCGCCAGCAGCCAAGCGGGATTAAGGACCGGGGAGCTGTTTTTT. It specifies CASSQAGLRTGELFF.

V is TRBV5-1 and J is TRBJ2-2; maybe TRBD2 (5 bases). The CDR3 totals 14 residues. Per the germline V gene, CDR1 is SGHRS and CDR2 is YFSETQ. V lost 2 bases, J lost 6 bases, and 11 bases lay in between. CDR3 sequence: CASSFEGSAGELFF. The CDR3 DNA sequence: TGCGCCAGCAGCTTTGAGGGTTCGGCCGGGGAGCTGTTTTTT.

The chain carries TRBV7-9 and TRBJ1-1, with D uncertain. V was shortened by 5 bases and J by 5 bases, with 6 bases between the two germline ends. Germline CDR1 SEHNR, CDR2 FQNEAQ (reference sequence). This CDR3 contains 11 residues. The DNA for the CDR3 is TGTGCCAGCAGCCTCCTGACTGAAGCTTTCTTT. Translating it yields CASSLLTEAFF. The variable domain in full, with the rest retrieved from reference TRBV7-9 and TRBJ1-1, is DTGVSQNPRHKITKRGQNVTFRCDPISEHNRLYWYRQTLGQGPEFLTYFQNEAQLEKSRLLSDRFSAERPKGSFSTLEIQRTEQGDSAMYLCASSLLTEAFFGQGTRLTVV.

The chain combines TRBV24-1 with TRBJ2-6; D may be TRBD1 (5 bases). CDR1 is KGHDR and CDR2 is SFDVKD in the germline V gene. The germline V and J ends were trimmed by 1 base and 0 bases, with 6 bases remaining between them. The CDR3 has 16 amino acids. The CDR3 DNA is TGTGCCACCAGTGATTTCAGGGTCTCTGGGGCCAACGTCCTGACTTTC. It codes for CATSDFRVSGANVLTF.

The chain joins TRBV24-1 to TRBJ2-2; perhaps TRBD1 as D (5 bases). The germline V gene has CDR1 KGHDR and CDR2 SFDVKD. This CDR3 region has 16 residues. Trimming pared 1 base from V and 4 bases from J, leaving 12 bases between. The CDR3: CATSDLGAPGTGELFF. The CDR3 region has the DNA TGTGCCACCAGTGATTTAGGGGCCCCGGGCACCGGGGAGCTGTTTTTT.

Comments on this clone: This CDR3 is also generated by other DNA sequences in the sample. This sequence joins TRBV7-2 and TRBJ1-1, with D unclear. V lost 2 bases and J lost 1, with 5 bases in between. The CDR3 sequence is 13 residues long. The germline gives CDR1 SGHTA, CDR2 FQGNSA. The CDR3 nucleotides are TGTGCCAGCAGCTTAACACCGAACACTGAAGCTTTCTTT. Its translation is CASSLTPNTEAFF.

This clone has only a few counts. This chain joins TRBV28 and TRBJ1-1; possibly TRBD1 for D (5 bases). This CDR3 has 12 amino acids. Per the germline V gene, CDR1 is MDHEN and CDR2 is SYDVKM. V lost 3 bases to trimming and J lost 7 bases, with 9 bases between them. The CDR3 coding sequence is TGTGCCAGCAGTTTTGGCAGGGATGAAGCTTTCTTT. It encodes CASSFGRDEAFF.

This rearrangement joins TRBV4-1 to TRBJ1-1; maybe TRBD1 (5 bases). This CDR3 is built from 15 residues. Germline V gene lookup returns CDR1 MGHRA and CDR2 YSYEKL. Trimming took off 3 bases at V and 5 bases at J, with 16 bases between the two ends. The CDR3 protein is CASSQGFRGRTEAFF. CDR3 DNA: TGCGCCAGCAGCCAGGGTTTTAGGGGCCGGACTGAAGCTTTCTTT.

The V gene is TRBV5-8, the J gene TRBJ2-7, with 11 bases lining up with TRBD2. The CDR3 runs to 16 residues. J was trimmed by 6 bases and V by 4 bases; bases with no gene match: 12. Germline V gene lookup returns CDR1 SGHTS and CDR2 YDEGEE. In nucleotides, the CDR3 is TGTGCCAGCAGCCGCCCTCCCGGGCTAGCGGGAGGCGAGCAGTACTTC. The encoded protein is CASSRPPGLAGGEQYF.

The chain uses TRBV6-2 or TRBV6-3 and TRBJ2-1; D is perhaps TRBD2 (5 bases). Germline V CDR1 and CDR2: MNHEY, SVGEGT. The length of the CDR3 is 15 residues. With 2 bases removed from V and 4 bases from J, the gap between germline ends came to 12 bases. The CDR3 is CASSYGLAEYNEQFF. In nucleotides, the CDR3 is TGTGCCAGCAGTTACGGGCTAGCTGAATACAATGAGCAGTTCTTC.

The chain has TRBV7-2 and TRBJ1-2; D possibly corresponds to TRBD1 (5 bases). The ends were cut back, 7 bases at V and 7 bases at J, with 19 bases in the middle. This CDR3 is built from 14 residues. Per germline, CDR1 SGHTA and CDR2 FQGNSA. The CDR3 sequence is CASIRDSRSGGYTF. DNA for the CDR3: TGTGCCAGCATCCGGGACTCCCGAAGTGGTGGCTACACCTTC.

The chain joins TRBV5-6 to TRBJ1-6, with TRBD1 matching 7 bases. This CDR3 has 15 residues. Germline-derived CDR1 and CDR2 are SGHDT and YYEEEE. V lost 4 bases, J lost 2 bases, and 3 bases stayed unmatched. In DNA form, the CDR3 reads TGTGCCAGCAGCCAGACAGGGACCTATAATTCACCCCTCCACTTT. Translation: CASSQTGTYNSPLHF. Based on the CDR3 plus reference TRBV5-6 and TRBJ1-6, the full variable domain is DAGVTQSPTHLIKTRGQQVTLRCSPKSGHDTVSWYQQALGQGPQFIFQYYEEEERQRGNFPDRFSGHQFPNYSSELNVNALLLGDSALYLCASSQTGTYNSPLHFGNGTRLTVT.